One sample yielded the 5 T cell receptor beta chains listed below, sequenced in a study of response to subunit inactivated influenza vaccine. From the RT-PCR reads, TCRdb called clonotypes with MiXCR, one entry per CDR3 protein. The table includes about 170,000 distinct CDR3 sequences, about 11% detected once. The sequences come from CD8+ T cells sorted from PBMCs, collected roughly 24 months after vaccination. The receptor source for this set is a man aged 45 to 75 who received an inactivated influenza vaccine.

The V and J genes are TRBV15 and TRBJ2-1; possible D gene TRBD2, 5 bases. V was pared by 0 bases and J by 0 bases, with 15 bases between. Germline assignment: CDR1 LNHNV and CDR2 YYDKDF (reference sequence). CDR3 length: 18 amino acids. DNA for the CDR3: TGTGCCACCAGCAGAGAATTGGGCGGGTCCCGCTCCTACAATGAGCAGTTCTTC. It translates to CATSRELGGSRSYNEQFF.

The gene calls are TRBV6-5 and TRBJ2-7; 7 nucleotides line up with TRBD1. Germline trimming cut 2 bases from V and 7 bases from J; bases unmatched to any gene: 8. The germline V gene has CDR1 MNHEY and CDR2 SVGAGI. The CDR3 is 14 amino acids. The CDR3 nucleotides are TGTGCCAGCAGTTACACCGGGACAGAGGTTGAGCAGTACTTC. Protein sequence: CASSYTGTEVEQYF.

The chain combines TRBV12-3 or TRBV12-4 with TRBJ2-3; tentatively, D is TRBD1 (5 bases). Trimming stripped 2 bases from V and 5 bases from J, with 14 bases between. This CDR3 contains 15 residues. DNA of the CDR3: TGTGCCAGCAGTTTAACCCGACAGCTACTAGATACGCAGTATTTT. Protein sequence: CASSLTRQLLDTQYF.

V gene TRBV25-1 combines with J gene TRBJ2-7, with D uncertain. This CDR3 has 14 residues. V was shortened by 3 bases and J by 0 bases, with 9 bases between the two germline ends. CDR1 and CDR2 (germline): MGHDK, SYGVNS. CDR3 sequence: CASSDRSNSYEQYF. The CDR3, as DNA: TGTGCCAGCAGTGACCGGAGTAACTCCTACGAGCAGTACTTC.

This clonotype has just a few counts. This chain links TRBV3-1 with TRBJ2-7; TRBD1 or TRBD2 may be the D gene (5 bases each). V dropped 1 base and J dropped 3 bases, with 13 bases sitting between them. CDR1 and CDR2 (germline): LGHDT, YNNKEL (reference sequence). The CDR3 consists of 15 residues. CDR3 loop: CASSQAGTEFYEQYF. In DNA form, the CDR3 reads TGTGCCAGCAGCCAAGCCGGGACCGAGTTCTACGAGCAGTACTTC.